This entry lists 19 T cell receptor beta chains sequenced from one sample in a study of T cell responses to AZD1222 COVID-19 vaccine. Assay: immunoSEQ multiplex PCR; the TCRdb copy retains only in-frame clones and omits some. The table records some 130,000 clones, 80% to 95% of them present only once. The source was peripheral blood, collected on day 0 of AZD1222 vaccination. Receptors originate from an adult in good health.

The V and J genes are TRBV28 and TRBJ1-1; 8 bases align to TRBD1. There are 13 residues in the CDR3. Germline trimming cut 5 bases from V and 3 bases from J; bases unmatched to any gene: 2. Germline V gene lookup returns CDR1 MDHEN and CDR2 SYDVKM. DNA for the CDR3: TGTGCCAGCAGTCTGACAGGGGACACTGAAGCTTTCTTT. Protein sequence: CASSLTGDTEAFF.

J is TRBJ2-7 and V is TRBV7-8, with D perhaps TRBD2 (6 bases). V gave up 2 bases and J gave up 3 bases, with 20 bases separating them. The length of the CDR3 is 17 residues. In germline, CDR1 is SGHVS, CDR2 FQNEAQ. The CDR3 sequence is CASSLWSDKRASYEQYF. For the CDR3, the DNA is TGTGCCAGCAGCTTATGGTCGGACAAGCGGGCTAGCTACGAGCAGTACTTC.

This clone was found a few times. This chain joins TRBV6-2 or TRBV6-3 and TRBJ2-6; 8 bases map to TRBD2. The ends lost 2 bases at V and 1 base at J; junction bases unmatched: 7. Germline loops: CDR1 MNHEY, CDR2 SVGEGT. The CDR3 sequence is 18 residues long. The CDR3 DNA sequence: TGTGCCAGCAGTTACCATAAGCGGGAGATATCTGGGGCCAACGTCCTGACTTTC. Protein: CASSYHKREISGANVLTF.

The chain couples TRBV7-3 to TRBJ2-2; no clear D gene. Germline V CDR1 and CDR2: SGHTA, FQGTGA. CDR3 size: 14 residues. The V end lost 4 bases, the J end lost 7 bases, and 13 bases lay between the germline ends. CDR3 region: CASSSGVVFGELFF. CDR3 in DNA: TGTGCCAGCAGCTCCGGAGTGGTCTTCGGGGAGCTGTTTTTT. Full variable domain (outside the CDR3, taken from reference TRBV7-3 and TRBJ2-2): GAGVSQTPSNKVTEKGKYVELRCDPISGHTALYWYRQSLGQGPEFLIYFQGTGAADDSGLPNDRFFAVRPEGSVSTLKIQRTERGDSAVYLCASSSGVVFGELFFGEGSRLTVL.

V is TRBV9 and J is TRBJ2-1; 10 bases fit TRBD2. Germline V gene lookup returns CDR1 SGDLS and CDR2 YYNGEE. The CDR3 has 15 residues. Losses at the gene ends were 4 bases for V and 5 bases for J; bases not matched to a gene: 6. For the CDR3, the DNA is TGTGCCAGCAGCCCTCGGACTAGCGGAAACAATGAGCAGTTCTTC. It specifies CASSPRTSGNNEQFF. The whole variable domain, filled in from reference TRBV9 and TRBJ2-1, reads DSGVTQTPKHLITATGQRVTLRCSPRSGDLSVYWYQQSLDQGLQFLIQYYNGEERAKGNILERFSAQQFPDLHSELNLSSLELGDSALYFCASSPRTSGNNEQFFGPGTRLTVL.

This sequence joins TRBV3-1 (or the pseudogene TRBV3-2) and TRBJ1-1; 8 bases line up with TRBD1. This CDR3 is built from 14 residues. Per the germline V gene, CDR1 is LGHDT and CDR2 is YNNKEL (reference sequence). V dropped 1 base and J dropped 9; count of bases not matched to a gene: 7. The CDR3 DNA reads TGTGCCAGCAGCCAAGGAGCTCCAGGGGGCAAAGCTTTCTTT. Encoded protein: CASSQGAPGGKAFF.

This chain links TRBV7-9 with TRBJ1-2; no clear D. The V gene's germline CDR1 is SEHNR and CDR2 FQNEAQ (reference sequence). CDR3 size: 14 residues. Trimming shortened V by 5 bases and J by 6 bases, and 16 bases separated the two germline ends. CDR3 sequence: CASSLDRSPDGYTF. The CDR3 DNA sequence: TGTGCCAGCAGCCTAGATAGAAGCCCCGATGGCTACACCTTC.

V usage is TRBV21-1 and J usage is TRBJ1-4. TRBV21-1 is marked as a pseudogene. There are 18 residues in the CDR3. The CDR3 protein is CASNPQRPSRATNEKLFF. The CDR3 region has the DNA TGTGCCAGCAACCCACAGCGGCCATCAAGGGCAACTAATGAAAAACTGTTTTTT.

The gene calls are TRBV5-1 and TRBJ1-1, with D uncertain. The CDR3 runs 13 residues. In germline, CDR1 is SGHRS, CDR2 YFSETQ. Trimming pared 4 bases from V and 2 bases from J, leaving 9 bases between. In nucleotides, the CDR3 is TGCGCCAGCAGCCCTCTGATTAACACTGAAGCTTTCTTT. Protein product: CASSPLINTEAFF.

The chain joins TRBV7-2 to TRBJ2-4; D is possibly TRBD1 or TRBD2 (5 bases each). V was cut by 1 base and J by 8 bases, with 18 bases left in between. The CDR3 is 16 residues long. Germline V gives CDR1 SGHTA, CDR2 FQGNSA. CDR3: CASSLGGREGIDIQYF. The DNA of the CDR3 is TGTGCCAGCAGCTTAGGGGGACGGGAAGGGATTGACATTCAGTACTTC. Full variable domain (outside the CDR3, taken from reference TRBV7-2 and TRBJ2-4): GAGVSQSPSNKVTEKGKDVELRCDPISGHTALYWYRQSLGQGLEFLIYFQGNSAPDKSGLPSDRFSAERTGGSVSTLTIQRTQQEDSAVYLCASSLGGREGIDIQYFGAGTRLSVL.

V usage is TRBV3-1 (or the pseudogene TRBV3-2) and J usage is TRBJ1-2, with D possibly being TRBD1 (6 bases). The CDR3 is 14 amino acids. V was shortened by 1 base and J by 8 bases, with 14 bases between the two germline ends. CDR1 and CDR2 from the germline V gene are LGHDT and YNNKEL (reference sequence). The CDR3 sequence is CASSQAQGFIGYTF. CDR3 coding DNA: TGTGCCAGCAGCCAAGCTCAGGGGTTTATAGGCTACACCTTC.

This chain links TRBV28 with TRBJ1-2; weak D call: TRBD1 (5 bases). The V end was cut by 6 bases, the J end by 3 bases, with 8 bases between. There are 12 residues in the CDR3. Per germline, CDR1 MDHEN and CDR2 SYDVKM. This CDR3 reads CASSQGYYGYTF. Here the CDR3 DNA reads TGTGCCAGCAGCCAGGGATACTATGGCTACACCTTC.

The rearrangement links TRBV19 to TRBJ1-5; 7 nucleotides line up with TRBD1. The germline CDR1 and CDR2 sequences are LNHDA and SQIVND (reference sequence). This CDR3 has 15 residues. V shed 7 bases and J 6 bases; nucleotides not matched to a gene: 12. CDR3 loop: CASKTQGRGAQPQHF. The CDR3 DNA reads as TGTGCCAGTAAAACACAGGGGAGAGGGGCTCAGCCCCAGCATTTT. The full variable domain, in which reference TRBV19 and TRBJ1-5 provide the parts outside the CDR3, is DGGITQSPKYLFRKEGQNVTLSCEQNLNHDAMYWYRQDPGQGLRLIYYSQIVNDFQKGDIAEGYSVSREKKESFPLTVTSAQKNPTAFYLCASKTQGRGAQPQHFGDGTRLSIL.

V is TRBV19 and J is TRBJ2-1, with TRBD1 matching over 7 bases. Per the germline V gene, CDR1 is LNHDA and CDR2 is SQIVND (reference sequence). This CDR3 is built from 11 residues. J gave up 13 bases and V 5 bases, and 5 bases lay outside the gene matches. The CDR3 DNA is TGTGCCAGTAGTCCTGGGACAGACCAGTTCTTC. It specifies CASSPGTDQFF.

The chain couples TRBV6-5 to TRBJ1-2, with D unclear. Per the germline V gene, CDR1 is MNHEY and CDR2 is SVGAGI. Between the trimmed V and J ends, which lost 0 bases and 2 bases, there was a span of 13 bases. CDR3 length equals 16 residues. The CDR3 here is CASSYSLGAGNYGYTF. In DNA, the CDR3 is TGTGCCAGCAGTTACTCTTTGGGAGCAGGAAACTATGGCTACACCTTC.

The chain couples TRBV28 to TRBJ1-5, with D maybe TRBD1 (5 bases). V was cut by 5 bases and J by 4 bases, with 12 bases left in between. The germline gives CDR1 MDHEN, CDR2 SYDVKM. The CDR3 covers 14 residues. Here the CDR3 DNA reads TGTGCCAGCAGTACCGGGACGGAGAATCAGCCCCAGCATTTT. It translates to CASSTGTENQPQHF.

CDR3 in amino acids: CASSLSEGAYTEAFF. The CDR3, as DNA: TGTGCCAGCAGTTTATCAGAGGGGGCTTATACTGAAGCTTTCTTT. This chain joins TRBV27 and TRBJ1-1, with 7 bases that match TRBD1. After removal of 0 bases from V and 5 bases from J, the junction contained 6 bases not matched to a gene. The CDR3 consists of 15 residues. Germline V lookup: CDR1 MNHEY, CDR2 SMNVEV (reference sequence).

This CDR3 reads CASSEWKGTSGRLRETQYF. In DNA, the CDR3 is TGTGCCAGCAGTGAGTGGAAGGGGACTAGCGGGAGATTGAGAGAGACCCAGTACTTC. The chain combines TRBV2 with TRBJ2-5, with TRBD2 matching over 14 bases. CDR1 is SNHLY, CDR2 FYNNEI, per germline. The V segment lost 3 bases and the J segment 4 bases; nucleotides outside the gene matches: 13. The CDR3 has 19 residues.

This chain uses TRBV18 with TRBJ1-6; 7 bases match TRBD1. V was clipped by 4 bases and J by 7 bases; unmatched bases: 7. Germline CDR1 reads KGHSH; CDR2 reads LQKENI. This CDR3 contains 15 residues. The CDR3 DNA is TGTGCCAGCTCACAGAATTCAGGGGGAAATTCACCCCTCCACTTT. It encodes CASSQNSGGNSPLHF.